These 22 T cell receptor beta chains share one sample of origin, sequenced in a study of cytomegalovirus exposure and HLA in healthy donors (dated by TCRdb to between 2016 and 2019). Libraries were prepared through the immunoSEQ multiplex PCR assay. What TCRdb holds here is the immuneACCESS table cut down to in-frame rearrangements. Part of the clones is not present; checked against another copy, under half of the missing clones reflect an unresolved V gene, and the others are unexplained. The table for this sample lists about 250,000 clones; more than 75% of them were counted only once. The ten largest clonotypes hold approximately 12% of the sample. Sequencing used PBMCs. These receptors came from a man aged 18 to 30 in good health and CMV-seropositive.

The rearrangement uses TRBV5-6 and TRBJ1-1, with D unresolved. The V end lost 1 base, the J end lost 2 bases, and 12 bases lay between the germline ends. The CDR3 sequence is 15 residues long. CDR1 is SGHDT and CDR2 is YYEEEE in the germline V gene. The DNA for the CDR3 is TGTGCCAGCAGCTTGAGTACAGAATATAACACTGAAGCTTTCTTT. Its translation is CASSLSTEYNTEAFF.

V usage is TRBV30 and J usage is TRBJ2-7; the match to TRBD2 covers 9 bases. V was clipped by 1 base and J by 11 bases; unmatched bases: 6. Germline V gene lookup returns CDR1 GTSNPN and CDR2 SVGIG (reference sequence). CDR3 length: 12 residues. The DNA of the CDR3 is TGTGCCTGGAGTGGCGGGGGGGGCCCGGAGTACTTC. Its protein is CAWSGGGGPEYF.

The gene calls are TRBV15 and TRBJ2-7, with D uncertain. This CDR3 spans 13 amino acids. V was shortened by 1 base and J by 6 bases, with 10 bases between the two germline ends. Germline V gene sequence: CDR1 LNHNV, CDR2 YYDKDF (reference sequence). The CDR3, as DNA: TGTGCCACCAGCAGAGGCCCCAGGTCCGAGCAGTACTTC. Its translation is CATSRGPRSEQYF.

The rearrangement links TRBV29-1 to TRBJ2-3; 9 nucleotides line up with TRBD2. Germline values: CDR1 SQVTM, CDR2 ANQGSEA. Germline trimming cut 4 bases from V and 2 bases from J; bases unmatched to any gene: 10. This CDR3 region has 16 residues. The DNA of the CDR3 is TGCAGCGTTGGTGGTAGCGGGAGAGGCGACACAGATACGCAGTATTTT. This translates into CSVGGSGRGDTDTQYF.

The J gene is TRBJ2-1, the V gene TRBV7-8; D tentatively fits TRBD1 or TRBD2 (6 bases each). The V and J ends lost 3 bases and 8 bases respectively, with 20 bases between them. The CDR3 covers 16 residues. Germline CDR1 reads SGHVS; CDR2 reads FQNEAQ. CDR3 protein: CASSFPGAMNSYEQFF. In nucleotides, the CDR3 is TGTGCCAGCAGCTTCCCGGGGGCCATGAATTCCTATGAGCAGTTCTTC.

The rearrangement uses TRBV2 and TRBJ1-1; D possibly corresponds to TRBD1 (6 bases). This CDR3 contains 17 residues. Trimming took 7 bases from V and 5 from J, leaving 26 bases between them. Germline lookup yields CDR1 SNHLY and CDR2 FYNNEI. This CDR3 is CASTLILDRRTGTEAFF. The CDR3 DNA reads TGTGCCAGCACTCTCATTCTCGACAGGCGAACGGGTACTGAAGCTTTCTTT.

The gene calls are TRBV7-9 and TRBJ2-3, with 13 bases fitting TRBD2. From germline, CDR1 is SEHNR and CDR2 FQNEAQ (reference sequence). V shed 5 bases, J shed 4 bases, and the junction held 3 bases outside the gene matches. The CDR3 has 15 amino acids. In DNA form, the CDR3 reads TGTGCCAGCAGCACAGGACTAGCGGGAGCAGATACGCAGTATTTT. It encodes CASSTGLAGADTQYF.

CDR3 DNA: TGCGCCAGCAGCTTGGGCCAGGGAGTGAAGACCCAGTACTTC. Amino acid sequence: CASSLGQGVKTQYF. J is TRBJ2-5 and V is TRBV5-1, with D possibly called TRBD1 or TRBD2 (5 bases each). The V and J ends lost 0 bases and 6 bases respectively, with 12 bases between them. CDR3 length: 14 residues. In germline, CDR1 is SGHRS, CDR2 YFSETQ.

This rearrangement joins TRBV11-2 to TRBJ2-7, with a possible D match to TRBD2 (6 bases). V was trimmed by 0 bases and J by 2 bases, leaving 8 bases between them. Germline CDR1 and CDR2: SGHAT and FQNNGV. This CDR3 has 14 amino acids. The CDR3 DNA reads as TGTGCCAGCAGCTTAGACGGGGGAACCTACGAGCAGTACTTC. Encoded protein: CASSLDGGTYEQYF.

This chain connects TRBV30 to TRBJ2-7; 10 nucleotides match TRBD1. V shed 2 bases, J shed 1 base, and the junction held 2 bases outside the gene matches. The CDR3 runs 14 residues. Germline V gene lookup returns CDR1 GTSNPN and CDR2 SVGIG (reference sequence). Here the CDR3 DNA reads TGTGCCTGGAGTAGGACAGGGGGATCCTACGAGCAGTACTTC. Translated: CAWSRTGGSYEQYF.

This clone came up a few times. The chain carries TRBV7-6 and TRBJ2-2; the D gene is possibly TRBD2 (6 bases). Deletions cut 0 bases from V and 3 bases from J, with 8 bases between. The CDR3 length is 15 residues. CDR1 is SGHVS and CDR2 is FNYEAQ in the germline V gene. CDR3 DNA sequence: TGTGCCAGCAGCTTAGCCGGGAGAGACACCGGGGAGCTGTTTTTT. This gives the protein CASSLAGRDTGELFF.

A few counts support this clone. V and J are TRBV19 and TRBJ1-2; D is perhaps TRBD1 (5 bases). V lost 4 bases and J lost 6, with 9 bases in between. The CDR3 runs to 12 residues. Germline CDR1 is LNHDA and CDR2 is SQIVND (reference sequence). CDR3 coding DNA: TGTGCCAGTAGTACCGGGGCTCATGGCTACACCTTC. As protein: CASSTGAHGYTF.

The V call is TRBV4-2, the J call TRBJ1-4; D unresolved. V lost 2 bases to trimming and J lost 7 bases, with 14 bases between them. Germline values: CDR1 LGHNA, CDR2 YNFKEQ. The CDR3 runs to 15 residues. DNA for the CDR3: TGTGCCAGCAGCCAATTTTCGAGTGAGCGTGAAAAACTGTTTTTT. This codes for CASSQFSSEREKLFF.

The rearrangement links TRBV30 to TRBJ1-2, with TRBD1 matching 10 bases. The CDR3 is made up of 17 amino acids. Unmatched junction bases numbered 12, after V lost 0 bases and J lost 5 bases. CDR1 GTSNPN and CDR2 SVGIG come from the germline V gene (reference sequence). CDR3 in amino acids: CAWSVYNFGQGGYGYTF. CDR3 bases: TGTGCCTGGAGTGTTTACAATTTCGGACAGGGGGGATATGGCTACACCTTC. The full variable domain, with the rest looked up from reference TRBV30 and TRBJ1-2, is SQTIHQWPATLVQPVGSPLSLECTVEGTSNPNLYWYRQAAGRGLQLLFYSVGIGQISSEVPQNLSASRPQDRQFILSSKKLLLSDSGFYLCAWSVYNFGQGGYGYTFGSGTRLTVV.

The V gene is TRBV11-2, the J gene TRBJ2-3; D ambiguous. The CDR3 extends over 11 amino acids. V gave up 6 bases and J gave up 6 bases, with 7 bases separating them. Germline CDR1 is SGHAT and CDR2 is FQNNGV. Here the CDR3 DNA reads TGTGCCAGCAGGGGAACGGATACGCAGTATTTT. Translation gives CASRGTDTQYF.

This clone has only a few counts. V gene TRBV4-1 combines with J gene TRBJ2-7; weak D call: TRBD1 (5 bases). CDR3 length: 14 residues. Trimming left V 0 bases short and J 1 base short, with 7 bases between. Per germline, CDR1 MGHRA and CDR2 YSYEKL. CDR3: CASSQDDRSYEQYF. DNA of the CDR3: TGCGCCAGCAGCCAAGATGACAGATCCTACGAGCAGTACTTC.

This sequence joins TRBV5-1 and TRBJ1-1, with TRBD1 matching 7 bases. The CDR3 sequence is 14 residues long. V gave up 1 base and J gave up 4 bases; unmatched junction bases: 4. The germline gives CDR1 SGHRS, CDR2 YFSETQ. CDR3 region: CASSLTGEGTEAFF. In DNA form, the CDR3 reads TGCGCCAGCAGCTTGACAGGGGAAGGCACTGAAGCTTTCTTT.

CDR3 protein: CASSMAGGPFNEQFF. The CDR3 region has the DNA TGTGCCAGCAGTATGGCGGGAGGGCCTTTCAATGAGCAGTTCTTC. V is TRBV6-1 and J is TRBJ2-1; 9 positions agree with TRBD2. Germline V CDR1 and CDR2: MNHNS, SASEGT. This CDR3 spans 15 amino acids. Germline trimming cut 5 bases from V and 6 bases from J; bases unmatched to any gene: 8.

The CDR3 coding sequence is TGTGCCAGCACCCCGATACTAGCGGGAGCTGACGAGCAGTACTTC. As protein: CASTPILAGADEQYF. V is TRBV6-1 and J is TRBJ2-7; TRBD2 aligns across 11 bases. Germline-derived CDR1 and CDR2 are MNHNS and SASEGT. The CDR3 is 15 residues long. Losses at the gene ends were 7 bases for V and 5 bases for J; bases not matched to a gene: 10.

This rearrangement joins TRBV6-5 to TRBJ2-3, with D perhaps matching TRBD1 (6 bases). Per the germline V gene, CDR1 is MNHEY and CDR2 is SVGAGI. Trimming cost V 2 bases and J 4 bases, with 16 bases left between them. The CDR3 consists of 16 residues. CDR3 nucleotides: TGTGCCAGCAGTTACCGAACAGGGCCCTCCCCAGATACGCAGTATTTT. Translation: CASSYRTGPSPDTQYF.

V and J are TRBV27 and TRBJ2-7; perhaps TRBD2 as D (5 bases). Germline CDR1 reads MNHEY; CDR2 reads SMNVEV (reference sequence). The CDR3 runs to 17 residues. Trimming took 6 bases from V and 7 from J, leaving 28 bases between them. The CDR3 sequence is CASSLREPFAPALEQYF. CDR3 DNA sequence: TGTGCCAGCAGCCTAAGGGAGCCTTTTGCCCCCGCTTTGGAGCAGTACTTC.

The chain employs TRBV7-9 and TRBJ1-1; no definite D call. Germline V gene lookup returns CDR1 SEHNR and CDR2 FQNEAQ (reference sequence). V was clipped by 7 bases and J by 3 bases, with 9 bases between them. This CDR3 has 12 amino acids. The CDR3 spells CASKAEYTEAFF. CDR3 DNA: TGTGCCAGCAAAGCCGAGTACACTGAAGCTTTCTTT.